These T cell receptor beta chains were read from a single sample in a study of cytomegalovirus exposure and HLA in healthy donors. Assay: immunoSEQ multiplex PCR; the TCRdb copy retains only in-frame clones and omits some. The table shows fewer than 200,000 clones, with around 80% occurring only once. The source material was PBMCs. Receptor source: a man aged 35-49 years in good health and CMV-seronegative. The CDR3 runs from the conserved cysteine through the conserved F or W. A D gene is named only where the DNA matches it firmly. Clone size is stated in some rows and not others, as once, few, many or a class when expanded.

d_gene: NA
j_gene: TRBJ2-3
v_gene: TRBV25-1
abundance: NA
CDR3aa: CASSEFGSTDTQYF
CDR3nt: TGTGCCAGCAGTGAATTCGGTAGCACAGATACGCAGTATTTT

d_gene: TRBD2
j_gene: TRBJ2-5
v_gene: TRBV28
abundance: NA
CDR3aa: CASSSTSGRAETQYF
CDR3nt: TGTGCCAGCAGTTCGACTAGCGGGAGGGCCGAGACCCAGTACTTC

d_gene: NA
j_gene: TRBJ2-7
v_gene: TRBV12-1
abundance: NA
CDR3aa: CASSFYICYEQYF
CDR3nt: NA

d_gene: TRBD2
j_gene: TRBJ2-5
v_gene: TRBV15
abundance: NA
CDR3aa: CATSRASGRAETQYF
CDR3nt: TGTGCCACCAGCAGAGCTAGCGGGAGGGCGGAGACCCAGTACTTC

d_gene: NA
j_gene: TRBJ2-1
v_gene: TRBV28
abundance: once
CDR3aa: CASGGVSEADEQFF
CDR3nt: TGTGCCAGCGGAGGGGTGAGCGAAGCGGATGAGCAGTTCTTC

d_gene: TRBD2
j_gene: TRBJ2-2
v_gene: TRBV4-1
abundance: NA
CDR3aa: CASSQEGREANTGELFF
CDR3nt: TGCGCCAGCAGCCAAGAGGGGCGGGAGGCCAACACCGGGGAGCTGTTCTTT

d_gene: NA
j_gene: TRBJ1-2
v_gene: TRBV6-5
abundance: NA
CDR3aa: CASSYLQGGYGYTF
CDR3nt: TGTGCCAGCAGTTACCTCCAGGGTGGCTATGGCTACACCTTC

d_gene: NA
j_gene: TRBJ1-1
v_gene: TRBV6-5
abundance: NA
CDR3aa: CASSKVSGTEAFF
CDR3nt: TGTGCCAGCAGCAAAGTGTCAGGCACTGAAGCTTTCTTT

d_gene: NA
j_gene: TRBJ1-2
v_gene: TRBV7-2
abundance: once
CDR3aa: CASSPEGDYGYTF
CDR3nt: TGTGCCAGCAGCCCGGAAGGGGATTATGGCTACACCTTC

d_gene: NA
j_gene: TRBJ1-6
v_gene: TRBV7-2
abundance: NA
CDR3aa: CASSLHQGPLHF
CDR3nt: TGTGCCAGCAGTCTACATCAGGGACCCCTCCACTTT

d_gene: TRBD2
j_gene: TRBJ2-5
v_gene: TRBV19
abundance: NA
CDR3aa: CASSTIQTSGEETQYF
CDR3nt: TGTGCCAGTAGTACCATCCAGACTAGCGGTGAAGAGACCCAGTACTTC